This TCR beta chain was sequenced in a study of cytomegalovirus exposure and HLA in healthy donors. The study, taken as a whole, reports: With later analysis, a missense DCLRE1C variant became linked to TCR beta V- and J-gene trimming.

A word on this clone: Antigen: not known.

Germline V gene lookup returns CDR1 MNHEY and CDR2 SVGAGI. The CDR3 totals 14 residues. V lost 6 bases and J 9 bases, leaving 21 bases between the germline ends. Primers: 60 Vbeta forward and 13 Jbeta reverse. Here immunoSEQ multiplex PCR was the method, and the copy in TCRdb shows in-frame clones only, minus some. The sample holds over 150,000 clones, 84% seen once. V usage is TRBV6-5 and J usage is TRBJ2-7, with D perhaps TRBD2 (5 bases). This clonotype originated in a girl aged 10-17 years in good health and CMV-seropositive. Input material: PBMCs. Here the CDR3 reads CASSPSGKPWGQYF. CDR3 DNA sequence: TGTGCCAGCAGCCCATCCGGGAAACCGTGGGGGCAGTACTTC.